This record looks at one T cell receptor beta chain sequence and its context. Its antigen is undetermined. These data belong to a study of shared clonotypes between healthy human individuals. Study as a whole: Each donor's CD8 memory used one plate, CD8 naive two, each CD4 subset three. Study-level findings and limits: Represented genetic and exposure-history diversity was restricted by having few donors.

The V and J ends lost 4 bases and 11 bases respectively, with 12 bases between them. The CDR3 covers 11 residues. CDR1 and CDR2 from the germline V gene are SGHTA and FQGNSA. Naive CD8 cells were CD45RO-negative, positively selected for CCR7, excluding terminally differentiated effector memory CD45RA+ cells. Sorted-subset replicate PCRs used 150 to 200 ng DNA, roughly 28,000 T cell genomes. Produced via immunoSEQ multiplex PCR; TCRdb's table is partial and in-frame only. Here the sample spans around 2.1 million clones, roughly 91% being singletons. The chain employs TRBV7-2 and TRBJ2-7, with D unresolved. Sequenced sample: naive CD8+ T cells from PBMCs. The receptor comes from a young man in good health. Some clones in this sample may be carry-over from other donors' samples. CDR3 DNA sequence: TGTGCCAGCAGCTCGGGCCTGGCAGAGTACTTC. Amino acid sequence: CASSSGLAEYF.